At least ten counts were recorded for the clone carrying this TCR beta chain. Antigen unknown. The sample originates from a study of T-cell reconstitution after alpha-beta-depleted transplantation in children. Deletions cut 0 bases from V and 5 bases from J, with 13 bases between. The CDR3 loop spans 14 amino acids. Germline V gene sequence: CDR1 DFQATT, CDR2 SNEGSKA (reference sequence). The study, taken as a whole, reports: Newly produced T cells mostly provided counts and TCRbeta diversity after one year, as hyperexpanded clones declined. Several hundred graft clones that had expanded were reportedly the source of alpha-beta T cells about two months after transplant.

Researchers prepared the TCRbeta library using unique molecular identifiers, the study reports. TCRdb analysed the PCR reads with MiXCR anew, one entry per CDR3 protein. The repertoire includes about 300,000 distinct CDR3 sequences, 10% of them detected once, and approximately 7.6% sits in the top ten. This TCR was sampled from a boy in the first two years of life with acute myeloid leukemia, due to receive a stem cell transplant. Here the sequenced sample was PBMCs, taken before TCRalphabeta/CD19-depleted stem cell transplant. The chain recombines TRBV20-1 with TRBJ1-2, with a weak D call TRBD1 (6 bases). The DNA for the CDR3 is TGCAGTGCTAGAGACCTGGACAGCTTATATGGCTACACCTTC. It translates to CSARDLDSLYGYTF.